This is a list of T cell receptor beta chains from one sample in a study of blood T cell repertoires in COVID-19. Assay used: immunoSEQ multiplex PCR; TCRdb lists only in-frame clones, some missing. Among hundreds of thousands of clones listed, approximately 85% were seen once. The sample comprised PBMCs or T cells enriched from blood (not recorded which). These receptors were collected from a man aged 30-40 years who had recovered from COVID-19. Both conserved end residues are part of each CDR3. The order of the fields is CDR3 length, clone size, V gene, D gene, J gene, CDR3 DNA, CDR3 protein. The D gene is left open where the match is weak. The size field is filled for only some rows; it gives once, few, many or a size class.

length: 18
size: -
V: TRBV3-1/TRBV3-2
D: TRBD1
J: TRBJ1-6
DNA: TGTGCCAGCAGCCCGATATTCCCCCGGGACAGGGGCAATTCACCCCTCCACTTT
CDR3: CASSPIFPRDRGNSPLHF

length: 15
size: -
V: TRBV19
D: TRBD1
J: TRBJ2-2
DNA: TGTGCCAGTCGGACAGGGCAGACGAACACCGGGGAGCTGTTTTTT
CDR3: CASRTGQTNTGELFF

length: 14
size: -
V: TRBV9
D: TRBD1
J: TRBJ1-6
DNA: TGTGCCAGCAGCGCAGAGACAGGGCCTTCACCCCTCCACTTT
CDR3: CASSAETGPSPLHF

length: 15
size: -
V: TRBV29-1
D: -
J: TRBJ1-1
DNA: TGCAGCGTTGAGTATGGGGGGGGAGGACCTCAATGGACTTTCTTT
CDR3: CSVEYGGGGPQWTFF

length: 15
size: -
V: TRBV2
D: -
J: TRBJ2-7
DNA: TGTGCCAGCAGTTTGTCGGGGGGCTCTTCCTACGAGCAGTACTTC
CDR3: CASSLSGGSSYEQYF

length: 14
size: -
V: TRBV11-2
D: TRBD2
J: TRBJ2-5
DNA: TGTGCCAGCAGCCAACGGGGGGGCCAAGAGACCCAGTACTTC
CDR3: CASSQRGGQETQYF

length: 15
size: once
V: TRBV2
D: TRBD1
J: TRBJ2-1
DNA: TGTGCCAGCAGTGAGTGGGACAGCAGCTACAATGAGCAGTTCTTC
CDR3: CASSEWDSSYNEQFF

length: 13
size: few
V: TRBV5-6
D: -
J: TRBJ2-7
DNA: TGTGCCAGCAGCTTGACGGGGTCGGACGAGCAGTACTTC
CDR3: CASSLTGSDEQYF

length: 15
size: -
V: TRBV12-5
D: TRBD1
J: TRBJ1-1
DNA: TGTGCTAGTGGCCACCGACTGACAGGGGCCAATGAAGCTTTCTTT
CDR3: CASGHRLTGANEAFF

length: 15
size: -
V: TRBV2
D: -
J: TRBJ1-4
DNA: TGTGCCAGCAGCCGCGGACAGCCAACTAATGAAAAACTGTTTTTT
CDR3: CASSRGQPTNEKLFF

length: 14
size: -
V: TRBV5-1
D: -
J: TRBJ1-5
DNA: TGCGCCAGCAGCCCGCAGGGATCGGGTCAGCCCCAGCATTTT
CDR3: CASSPQGSGQPQHF

length: 14
size: -
V: TRBV6-1
D: -
J: TRBJ1-2
DNA: TGTGCCAGCAGTGAAGCGTCCAGGGTCAGGGGCTACACCTTC
CDR3: CASSEASRVRGYTF

length: 14
size: -
V: TRBV4-1
D: TRBD1
J: TRBJ1-2
DNA: TGCGCCAGCAGCCACGCCGGGACAGGGTATGGCTACACCTTC
CDR3: CASSHAGTGYGYTF

length: 15
size: -
V: TRBV9
D: -
J: TRBJ1-1
DNA: TGTGCCAGCAGCGTAGACGCCAGGTCTAACACTGAAGCTTTCTTT
CDR3: CASSVDARSNTEAFF

length: 14
size: -
V: TRBV7-2
D: -
J: TRBJ2-3
DNA: TGTGCCAGCAGCTTAGTTCTCCGCACAGATACGCAGTATTTT
CDR3: CASSLVLRTDTQYF

length: 15
size: few
V: TRBV6-5
D: -
J: TRBJ1-5
DNA: TGTGCCAGCAGTTTGTACAGGGATAGCAATCAGCCCCAGCATTTT
CDR3: CASSLYRDSNQPQHF

length: 14
size: -
V: TRBV5-1
D: -
J: TRBJ1-2
DNA: TGCGCCAGCAGCTTGGTAAGGGGCGCCTATGGCTACACCTTC
CDR3: CASSLVRGAYGYTF

length: 14
size: -
V: TRBV10-3
D: -
J: TRBJ2-1
DNA: TGTGCCATCAGTGTTACAGGGCCGGGCAATGAGCAGTTCTTC
CDR3: CAISVTGPGNEQFF

length: 15
size: -
V: TRBV27
D: TRBD1
J: TRBJ2-7
DNA: TGTGCCAGCAGGGAGGGGACAGGGGGGACCTACGAGCAGTACTTC
CDR3: CASREGTGGTYEQYF

length: 13
size: few
V: TRBV7-9
D: -
J: TRBJ1-1
DNA: TGTGCCAGCAGCTTAGACGCGGAGGTTGAAGCTTTCTTT
CDR3: CASSLDAEVEAFF

length: 13
size: -
V: TRBV11-2
D: -
J: TRBJ1-1
DNA: TGTGCCAGCAGCTTAGAGCCTACCGCGGGAGCTTTCTTT
CDR3: CASSLEPTAGAFF

length: 15
size: -
V: TRBV3-1/TRBV3-2
D: TRBD2
J: TRBJ2-5
DNA: TGTGCCAGCAGCGCGCGGGGGGGCCCAACAGAGACCCAGTACTTC
CDR3: CASSARGGPTETQYF